A selection of T cell receptor beta chains follows, all from one sample in a study of PD-1 blockade in classical Hodgkin lymphoma. Method: immunoSEQ multiplex PCR; TCRdb's copy keeps in-frame clones and lacks some. The sample has fewer than 70,000 clones, 88% seen once. This sample comprised peripheral blood mononuclear cells (PBMCs), obtained before the second cycle of nivolumab. The receptors come from a human donor with classical Hodgkin lymphoma. Each CDR3 is given with its conserved first and last residue. D genes are given only for firm matches. A clone size is listed for some rows: how often the clone was seen (once, few, many), or a class if it is expanded.

DNA | CDR3 | size | V | D | J
TGTGCCAGCAGCTTGGCTGGCCTGCGCTACGAGCAGTACTTC | CASSLAGLRYEQYF | - | TRBV5-5 | - | TRBJ2-7
TGTGCCAGCAGGAGACAGGGGTTCTACGAGCAGTACTTC | CASRRQGFYEQYF | - | TRBV6-5 | TRBD1 | TRBJ2-7
TGTGCCAGCTCACCATCTGAGAATCAGCCCCAGCATTTT | CASSPSENQPQHF | - | TRBV18 | - | TRBJ1-5
TGTGCCAGCAGCTCCACCCAAGAGACCCAGTACTTC | CASSSTQETQYF | - | TRBV5-4 | - | TRBJ2-5
TGTGCCAGTAGTCGACAGGGGGTAGGCACTGAAGCTTTCTTT | CASSRQGVGTEAFF | - | TRBV19 | TRBD1 | TRBJ1-1
TGTGCCAGCAGCTTAGTTAGCGGAGACTGGGGCAATGAGCAGTTCTTC | CASSLVSGDWGNEQFF | - | TRBV13 | - | TRBJ2-1
TGTGCCAGCAGTTACGATAACAGGGTCGGAGGTTCACCCCTCCACTTT | CASSYDNRVGGSPLHF | - | TRBV6-6 | - | TRBJ1-6
TGTGCCAGCAGCCCGGATTTAGGGGTTGACGAGCAGTACTTC | CASSPDLGVDEQYF | - | TRBV7-3 | - | TRBJ2-7
TGTGCCAGCAGCTCCAGTGGGACAGGGGGACTTGGCTACACCTTC | CASSSSGTGGLGYTF | - | TRBV7-9 | TRBD1 | TRBJ1-2
TGTGCCAGCAGTTCAACAGGGAGGGCTTACAATGAGCAGTTCTTC | CASSSTGRAYNEQFF | - | TRBV2 | - | TRBJ2-1
TGTGCTAGTGCCCCCGGGACTAGCGGTAATGAGCAGTTCTTC | CASAPGTSGNEQFF | - | TRBV12-5 | TRBD2 | TRBJ2-1
TGTGCCAGCAGCTCCGTCAGACAGCCCCCCATTGACGAGCAGTACTTC | CASSSVRQPPIDEQYF | - | TRBV7-9 | - | TRBJ2-7
TGTGCCAGCAGGTTGGACAGGGGAGGGTTAGAGACCCAGTACTTC | CASRLDRGGLETQYF | - | TRBV28 | TRBD1 | TRBJ2-5
TGCGCCAGCAGCCCTCTAATGACAGGGGGACAAGAGACCCAGTACTTC | CASSPLMTGGQETQYF | - | TRBV5-1 | TRBD1 | TRBJ2-5
TGTGCCAGCAGTTACGGGGCGGCACAGGGCGAGAATGAGCAGTTCTTC | CASSYGAAQGENEQFF | - | TRBV6-5 | - | TRBJ2-1
TGTGCCATGGTGGGAGCAGGGGGCTACACCTTC | CAMVGAGGYTF | - | TRBV6-5 | - | TRBJ1-2
TGTGCCATCACCTCCTCGCAACCAAAGCAGGGGCGGTTAACCTACGAGCAGTACTTC | CAITSSQPKQGRLTYEQYF | - | TRBV10-3 | - | TRBJ2-7
TGCGCCAGCAGCTTGGTGTCGCAGGGGATCGGTGGGGAGACCCAGTACTTC | CASSLVSQGIGGETQYF | - | TRBV5-1 | - | TRBJ2-5
TGTGCCACCAGCACCGGGAACGTAAACACCATATATTTT | CATSTGNVNTIYF | - | TRBV15 | - | TRBJ1-3
TGTGCCAGCAGTTTAGTTGCAACTAATGAAAAACTGTTTTTT | CASSLVATNEKLFF | - | TRBV6-5 | - | TRBJ1-4
TGTGCCAGCAGTCCTCCCCCCTACAATGAGCAGTTCTTC | CASSPPPYNEQFF | - | TRBV27 | - | TRBJ2-1
TGTGCCAGCAGCGCGGGCCCTGAGAATTCACCCCTCCACTTT | CASSAGPENSPLHF | - | TRBV9 | - | TRBJ1-6
TGTGCCAGCAGTTCAACAGGGACTACTGGAAACACCATATATTTT | CASSSTGTTGNTIYF | - | TRBV6-6 | - | TRBJ1-3
TGTGCCAGCAGCAACGTTACTAAGGGAGAATTTCAGTCTGAAGCTTTCTTT | CASSNVTKGEFQSEAFF | - | TRBV21-1 | - | TRBJ1-1
TGCGCCAGCAGCTCAGTAGGTCGGGGGGCAACCTACGAGCAGTACTTC | CASSSVGRGATYEQYF | - | TRBV5-1 | - | TRBJ2-7
TGTGCCAGCAGCTTTTTTCTAGCGGGGGACGAGCAGTACTTC | CASSFFLAGDEQYF | - | TRBV11-2 | TRBD2 | TRBJ2-7
TGTGCCATCAGAGGGGACAGGAACACTGAAGCTTTCTTT | CAIRGDRNTEAFF | - | TRBV10-3 | TRBD1 | TRBJ1-1
TGTGCCAGCAGCTTGGGCTGGCGGAACGAGCAGTACTTC | CASSLGWRNEQYF | - | TRBV5-4 | - | TRBJ2-7
TGTGCCAGCAGCTACAACAGGGGAAACAATGAGCAGTTCTTC | CASSYNRGNNEQFF | - | TRBV7-8 | TRBD1 | TRBJ2-1
TGCGCCAGCAGCTTGGTAGGGTCAACTAATGAAAAACTGTTTTTT | CASSLVGSTNEKLFF | - | TRBV5-1 | - | TRBJ1-4
TGCGCCAGCAGCTTGTTCTCCGGGGAGCTGTTTTTT | CASSLFSGELFF | - | TRBV5-1 | - | TRBJ2-2
TGTGCTAGTGACCCCCAGGGGAACACTGAAGCTTTCTTT | CASDPQGNTEAFF | - | TRBV12-5 | - | TRBJ1-1
TGCGCCAGCAGCTTGGTGGCGGGGGGGCAAGAGACCCAGTACTTC | CASSLVAGGQETQYF | - | TRBV5-1 | TRBD2 | TRBJ2-5
TGTGCCTGGAGTAGAACAGGGAACTATGGCTACACCTTC | CAWSRTGNYGYTF | - | TRBV30 | - | TRBJ1-2
TGCGCCAGCAGCTCTGACTCCAATTCACCCCTCCACTTT | CASSSDSNSPLHF | - | TRBV5-1 | - | TRBJ1-6
TGTGCCAGCTCACCATGGGAGCAGGAGACGAACACTGAAGCTTTCTTT | CASSPWEQETNTEAFF | - | TRBV18 | - | TRBJ1-1
TGCGCCAGCAGGGGTGGGACGTCGAGCTCCTACGAGCAGTACTTC | CASRGGTSSSYEQYF | once | TRBV5-1 | - | TRBJ2-7
TGTGCCAGCTCACCACGTCGGACTAGCGGGGGGGCCTCAGGCAATGAGCAGTTCTTC | CASSPRRTSGGASGNEQFF | - | TRBV18 | TRBD2 | TRBJ2-1